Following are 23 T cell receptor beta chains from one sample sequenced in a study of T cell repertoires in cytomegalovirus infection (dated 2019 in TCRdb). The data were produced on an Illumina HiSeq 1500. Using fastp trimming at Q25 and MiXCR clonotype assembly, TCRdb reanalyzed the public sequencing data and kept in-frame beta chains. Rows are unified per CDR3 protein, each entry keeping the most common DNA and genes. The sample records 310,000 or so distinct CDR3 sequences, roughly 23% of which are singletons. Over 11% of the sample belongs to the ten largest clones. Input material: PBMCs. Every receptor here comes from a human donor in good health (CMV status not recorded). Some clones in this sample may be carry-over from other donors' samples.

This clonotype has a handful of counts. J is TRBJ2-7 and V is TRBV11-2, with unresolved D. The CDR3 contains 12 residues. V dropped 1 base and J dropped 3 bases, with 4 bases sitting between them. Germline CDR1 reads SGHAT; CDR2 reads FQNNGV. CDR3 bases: TGTGCCAGCAGCTTAGCCGACTACGAGCAGTACTTC. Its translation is CASSLADYEQYF.

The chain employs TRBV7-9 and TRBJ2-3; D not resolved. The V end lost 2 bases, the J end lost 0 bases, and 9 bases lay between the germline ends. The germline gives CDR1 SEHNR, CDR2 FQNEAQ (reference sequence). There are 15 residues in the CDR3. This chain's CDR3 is CASSLQDFSTDTQYF. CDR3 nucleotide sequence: TGTGCCAGCAGCTTACAAGATTTTAGCACAGATACGCAGTATTTT.

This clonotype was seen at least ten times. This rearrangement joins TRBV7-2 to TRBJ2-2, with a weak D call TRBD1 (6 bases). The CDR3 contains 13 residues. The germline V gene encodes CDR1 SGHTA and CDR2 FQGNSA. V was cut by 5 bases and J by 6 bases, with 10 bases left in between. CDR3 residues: CASSVDRPGELFF. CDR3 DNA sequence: TGTGCCAGCAGCGTTGACAGGCCCGGGGAGCTGTTTTTT.

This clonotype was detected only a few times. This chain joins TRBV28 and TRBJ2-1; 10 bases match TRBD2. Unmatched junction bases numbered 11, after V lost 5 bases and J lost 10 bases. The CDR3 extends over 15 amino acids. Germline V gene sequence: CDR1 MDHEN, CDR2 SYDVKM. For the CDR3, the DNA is TGTGCCAGCAGTACGAGCGGGGGGGCTAGGTACGAGCAGTTCTTC. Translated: CASSTSGGARYEQFF.

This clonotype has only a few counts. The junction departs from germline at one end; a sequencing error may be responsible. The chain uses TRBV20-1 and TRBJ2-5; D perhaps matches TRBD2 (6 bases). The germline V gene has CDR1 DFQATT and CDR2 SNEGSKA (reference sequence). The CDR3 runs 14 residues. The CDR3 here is CSALARESQETQYF. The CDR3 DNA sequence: TGTAGTGCCCTAGCTCGGGAGAGCCAAGAGACCCAGTACTTC.

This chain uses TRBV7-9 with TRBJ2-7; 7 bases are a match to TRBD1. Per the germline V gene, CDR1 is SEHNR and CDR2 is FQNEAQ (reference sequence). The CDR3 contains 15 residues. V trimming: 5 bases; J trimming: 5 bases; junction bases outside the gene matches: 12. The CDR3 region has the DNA TGTGCCAGCAGCCCTGGACAGGCCCGTTTGCACGAGCAGTACTTC. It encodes CASSPGQARLHEQYF.

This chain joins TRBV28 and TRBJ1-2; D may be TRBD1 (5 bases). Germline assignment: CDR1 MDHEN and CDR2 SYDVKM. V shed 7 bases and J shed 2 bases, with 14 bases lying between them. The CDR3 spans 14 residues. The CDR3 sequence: CASTIGGQNYGYTF. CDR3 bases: TGTGCCAGCACCATCGGGGGTCAGAACTATGGCTACACCTTC.

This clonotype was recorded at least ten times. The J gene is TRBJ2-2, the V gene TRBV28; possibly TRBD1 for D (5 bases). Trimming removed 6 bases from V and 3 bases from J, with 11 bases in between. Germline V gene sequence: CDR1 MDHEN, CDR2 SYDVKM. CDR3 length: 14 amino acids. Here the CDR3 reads CASRPGPDTGELFF. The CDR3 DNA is TGTGCCAGCAGGCCAGGGCCGGACACCGGGGAGCTGTTTTTT. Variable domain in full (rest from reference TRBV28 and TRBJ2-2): DVKVTQSSRYLVKRTGEKVFLECVQDMDHENMFWYRQDPGLGLRLIYFSYDVKMKEKGDIPEGYSVSREKKERFSLILESASTNQTSMYLCASRPGPDTGELFFGEGSRLTVL.

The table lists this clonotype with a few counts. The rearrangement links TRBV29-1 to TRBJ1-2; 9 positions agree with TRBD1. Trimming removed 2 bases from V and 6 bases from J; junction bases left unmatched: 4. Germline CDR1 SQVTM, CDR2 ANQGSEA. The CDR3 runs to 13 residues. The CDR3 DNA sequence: TGCAGCGTTGAAAGGACAGGGGTTCATGGCTACACCTTC. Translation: CSVERTGVHGYTF.

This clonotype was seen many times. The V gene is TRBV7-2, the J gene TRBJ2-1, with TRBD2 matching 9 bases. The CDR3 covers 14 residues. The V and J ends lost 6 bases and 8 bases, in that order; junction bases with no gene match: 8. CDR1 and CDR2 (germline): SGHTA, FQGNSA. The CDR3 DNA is TGTGCCAGCAGTTTTAGCGGGGGTAGCGATGAGCAGTTCTTC. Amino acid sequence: CASSFSGGSDEQFF.

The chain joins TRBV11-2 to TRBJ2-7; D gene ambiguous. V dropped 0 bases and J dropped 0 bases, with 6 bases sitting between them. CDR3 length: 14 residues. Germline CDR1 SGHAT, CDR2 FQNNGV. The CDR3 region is CASSLDIISYEQYF. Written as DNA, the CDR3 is TGTGCCAGCAGCTTAGATATCATCTCCTACGAGCAGTACTTC.

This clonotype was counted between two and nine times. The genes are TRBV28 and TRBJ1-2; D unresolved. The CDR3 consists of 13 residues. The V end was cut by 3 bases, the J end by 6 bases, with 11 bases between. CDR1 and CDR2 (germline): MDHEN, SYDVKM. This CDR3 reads CASSLSGYHGYTF. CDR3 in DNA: TGTGCCAGCAGTTTGTCGGGGTACCATGGCTACACCTTC.

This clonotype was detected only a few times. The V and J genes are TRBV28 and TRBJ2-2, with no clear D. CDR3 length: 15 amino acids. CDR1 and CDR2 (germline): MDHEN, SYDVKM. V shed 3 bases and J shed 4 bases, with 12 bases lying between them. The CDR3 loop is CASSFIGPGTGELFF. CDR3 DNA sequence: TGTGCCAGCAGTTTTATAGGGCCGGGCACCGGGGAGCTGTTTTTT.

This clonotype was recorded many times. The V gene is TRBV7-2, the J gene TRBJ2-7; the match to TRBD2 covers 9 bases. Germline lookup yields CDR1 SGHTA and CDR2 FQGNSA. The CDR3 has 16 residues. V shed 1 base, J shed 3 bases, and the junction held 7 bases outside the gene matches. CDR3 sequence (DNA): TGTGCCAGCAGCTTAGTTGGCGGGAGGGGCCGCTACGAGCAGTACTTC. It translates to CASSLVGGRGRYEQYF.

The CDR3 DNA reads as TGCGCCAGCAGCTTCTGGTTAGGGGTTACGGCGAACACTGAAGCTTTCTTT. Amino acids: CASSFWLGVTANTEAFF. The chain combines TRBV5-1 with TRBJ1-1; TRBD1 is a possible D gene (5 bases). The CDR3 loop spans 17 amino acids. V was trimmed by 2 bases and J by 1 base, leaving 18 bases between them. Germline assignment: CDR1 SGHRS and CDR2 YFSETQ.

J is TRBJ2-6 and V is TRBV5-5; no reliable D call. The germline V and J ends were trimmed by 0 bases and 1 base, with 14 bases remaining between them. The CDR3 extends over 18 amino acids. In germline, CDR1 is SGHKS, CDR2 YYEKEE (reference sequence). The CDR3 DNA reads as TGTGCCAGCAGCTTGGCGGCAGTAAAGGGATCTGGGGCCAACGTCCTGACTTTC. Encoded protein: CASSLAAVKGSGANVLTF.

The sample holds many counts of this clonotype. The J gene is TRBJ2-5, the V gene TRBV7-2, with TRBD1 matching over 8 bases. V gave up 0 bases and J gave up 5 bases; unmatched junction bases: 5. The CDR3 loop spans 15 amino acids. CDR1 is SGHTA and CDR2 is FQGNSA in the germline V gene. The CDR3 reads CASSLARQGRETQYF. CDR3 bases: TGTGCCAGCAGCTTAGCCAGACAGGGGCGGGAGACCCAGTACTTC.

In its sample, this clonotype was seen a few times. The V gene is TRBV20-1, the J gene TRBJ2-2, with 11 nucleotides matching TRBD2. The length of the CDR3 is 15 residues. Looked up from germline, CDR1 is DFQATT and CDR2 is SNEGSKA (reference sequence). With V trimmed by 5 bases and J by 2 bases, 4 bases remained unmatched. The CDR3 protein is CSAWTSGYNTGELFF. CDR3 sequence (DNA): TGCAGTGCTTGGACTAGCGGGTACAACACCGGGGAGCTGTTTTTT.

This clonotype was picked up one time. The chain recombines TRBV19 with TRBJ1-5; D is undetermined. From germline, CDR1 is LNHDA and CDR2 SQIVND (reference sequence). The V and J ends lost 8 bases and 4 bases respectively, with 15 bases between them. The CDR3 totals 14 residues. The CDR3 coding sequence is TGTGCCAGTCAGAAAGGAAGCAAAAATCAGCCCCAGCATTTT. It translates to CASQKGSKNQPQHF.

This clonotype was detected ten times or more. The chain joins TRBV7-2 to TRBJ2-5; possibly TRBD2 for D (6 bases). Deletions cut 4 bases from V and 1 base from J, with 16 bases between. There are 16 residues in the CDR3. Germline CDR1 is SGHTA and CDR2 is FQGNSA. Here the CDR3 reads CASSSRGRGSQETQYF. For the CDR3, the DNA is TGTGCCAGCAGCTCCCGGGGTCGGGGGTCCCAAGAGACCCAGTACTTC.

The DNA for the CDR3 is TGCAGTGCCTCAAACGTAGCGGGAGCTAGAGAGACCCAGTACTTC. This codes for CSASNVAGARETQYF. The V and J genes are TRBV20-1 and TRBJ2-5; 9 bases map to TRBD2. J lost 4 bases, V lost 6 bases, and 12 bases had no gene match. The CDR3 is made up of 15 amino acids. Per germline, CDR1 DFQATT and CDR2 SNEGSKA (reference sequence).

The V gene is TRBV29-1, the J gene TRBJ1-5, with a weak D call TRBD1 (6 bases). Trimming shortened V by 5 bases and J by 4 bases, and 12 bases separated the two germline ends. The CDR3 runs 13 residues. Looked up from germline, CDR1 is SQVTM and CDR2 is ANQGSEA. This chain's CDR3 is CSVTGFGNQPQHF. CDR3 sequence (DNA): TGCAGCGTTACAGGGTTCGGGAATCAGCCCCAGCATTTT.

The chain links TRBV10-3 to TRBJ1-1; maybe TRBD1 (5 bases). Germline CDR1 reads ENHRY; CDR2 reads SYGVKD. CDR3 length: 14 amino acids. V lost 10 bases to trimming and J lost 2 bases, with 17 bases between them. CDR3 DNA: TGTGCCACCCTATCGCCAGGGATTAACACTGAAGCTTTCTTT. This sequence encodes CATLSPGINTEAFF.